These 15 T cell receptor beta chains were sequenced from one sample in a study of blood T cells in healthy people across ages. A sample-barcoded 5' primer and a J-beta primer mix were used in a second PCR of roughly 7 to 12 cycles. One entry per CDR3 protein results from TCRdb running MiXCR on the 5' RACE reads. The sample holds hundreds of thousands of distinct CDR3 sequences, 48% seen once. Source material: blood. The receptors were sampled from a man aged 30-40 years in good health.

This clonotype was seen ten or more times. The chain has TRBV13 and TRBJ1-6, with 9 bases identical to TRBD1. CDR1 is PRHDT and CDR2 is FYEKMQ in the germline V gene (reference sequence). The CDR3 extends over 15 amino acids. J was trimmed by 7 bases and V by 1 base; bases with no gene match: 2. CDR3 protein: CASSLEQGANSPLHF. CDR3 sequence (DNA): TGTGCCAGCAGCTTAGAACAGGGGGCGAATTCACCCCTCCACTTT.

In its sample, this clonotype was seen a few times. The V and J genes are TRBV29-1 and TRBJ2-7, with 8 bases matching TRBD2. Per germline, CDR1 SQVTM and CDR2 ANQGSEA. J gave up 3 bases and V 5 bases, and 6 bases lay outside the gene matches. This CDR3 comprises 13 residues. The CDR3, as DNA: TGCAGCGTTCGACCCAGCGGGAGCTACGAGCAGTACTTC. It encodes CSVRPSGSYEQYF.

The chain is built from TRBV2 and TRBJ2-5, with TRBD1 matching over 8 bases. The CDR3 spans 16 residues. Losses at the gene ends were 3 bases for V and 4 bases for J; bases not matched to a gene: 10. Germline values: CDR1 SNHLY, CDR2 FYNNEI. CDR3 residues: CASSDPGQGYGETQYF. CDR3 bases: TGTGCCAGCAGTGATCCTGGACAGGGCTATGGAGAGACCCAGTACTTC.

This clonotype was seen a handful of times. This chain uses TRBV20-1 with TRBJ1-1; D uncertain. Trimming pared 0 bases from V and 5 bases from J, leaving 16 bases between. Germline V CDR1 and CDR2: DFQATT, SNEGSKA (reference sequence). This CDR3 region has 15 residues. DNA for the CDR3: TGCAGTGCTAGAGACTTAGTGGGAGTATTTACTGAAGCTTTCTTT. As protein: CSARDLVGVFTEAFF.

The chain links TRBV19 to TRBJ2-5, with TRBD1 matching over 7 bases. The J segment lost 4 bases and the V segment lost 7 bases, leaving 12 bases of the junction unmatched. The germline gives CDR1 LNHDA, CDR2 SQIVND (reference sequence). The CDR3 extends over 15 amino acids. CDR3 DNA sequence: TGTGCCAGTACAAAACAGGGGATTGTTGGAGAGACCCAGTACTTC. It specifies CASTKQGIVGETQYF.

This chain links TRBV10-3 with TRBJ1-1; 7 positions agree with TRBD1. Per germline, CDR1 ENHRY and CDR2 SYGVKD. V lost 6 bases, J lost 1 base, and 5 bases stayed unmatched. The CDR3 consists of 14 residues. The chain's CDR3 is CAIRGGQANTEAFF. The CDR3 nucleotides read TGTGCCATCAGAGGTGGACAGGCGAACACTGAAGCTTTCTTT.

The J gene is TRBJ1-1, the V gene TRBV6-2 or TRBV6-3, with 10 bases fitting TRBD1. Germline V CDR1 and CDR2: MNHEY, SVGEGT. The J segment lost 3 bases and the V segment lost 4 bases, leaving 5 bases of the junction unmatched. This CDR3 has 15 residues. CDR3 coding DNA: TGTGCCAGCAGTTTCGGGACAGGGGCGGACACTGAAGCTTTCTTT. This sequence encodes CASSFGTGADTEAFF.

The table lists this clonotype with a few counts. J is TRBJ2-7 and V is TRBV6-6; D is unresolved. Germline V CDR1 and CDR2: MNHNY, SVGAGI (reference sequence). The V gene lost 11 bases and the J gene lost 12 bases, with 29 bases spanning the gap. CDR3 length: 14 amino acids. The CDR3 DNA sequence: TGTGCCGTCGGGCCCCCTGGCAGTCCCCCTTTGACGTACTTC. It yields the protein CAVGPPGSPPLTYF.

The chain combines TRBV4-2 with TRBJ2-4; no reliable D call. The length of the CDR3 is 14 residues. Between the trimmed V and J ends, which lost 8 bases and 0 bases, there was a span of 11 bases. The germline gives CDR1 LGHNA, CDR2 YNFKEQ. The CDR3 coding sequence is TGTGCCAGCCACGGAACTGGAGCCAAAAACATTCAGTACTTC. Protein product: CASHGTGAKNIQYF.

This clonotype was detected only a few times. This chain joins TRBV12-3 or TRBV12-4 and TRBJ2-3; 9 nucleotides align to TRBD2. The CDR3 length is 16 residues. The ends lost 4 bases at V and 2 bases at J; junction bases unmatched: 7. The CDR3 reads CASSSQRGAPTDTQYF. CDR3 in DNA: TGTGCCAGCAGTTCGCAGCGGGGGGCCCCCACAGATACGCAGTATTTT.

This sequence joins TRBV28 and TRBJ2-7; D is uncertain. Germline assignment: CDR1 MDHEN and CDR2 SYDVKM. The CDR3 loop spans 12 amino acids. V was clipped by 6 bases and J by 4 bases, with 10 bases between them. This CDR3 reads CASRRGNYEQYF. The CDR3 DNA reads TGTGCCAGCAGACGAGGTAATTACGAGCAGTACTTC. Looking up the rest from reference TRBV28 and TRBJ2-7 gives the full variable domain: DVKVTQSSRYLVKRTGEKVFLECVQDMDHENMFWYRQDPGLGLRLIYFSYDVKMKEKGDIPEGYSVSREKKERFSLILESASTNQTSMYLCASRRGNYEQYFGPGTRLTVT.

In its sample, this clonotype was seen a few times. The chain combines TRBV27 with TRBJ2-2, with a weak D call TRBD1 (6 bases). The germline CDR1 and CDR2 sequences are MNHEY and SMNVEV (reference sequence). The ends were cut back, 3 bases at V and 2 bases at J, with 7 bases in the middle. The CDR3 consists of 14 residues. The CDR3 region has the DNA TGTGCCAGCAGTTTCAGGGGTAACACCGGGGAGCTGTTTTTT. It translates to CASSFRGNTGELFF.

The chain has TRBV29-1 and TRBJ2-3; the D gene is possibly TRBD1 (5 bases). V lost 4 bases, J lost 1 base, and 9 bases lay in between. Per germline, CDR1 SQVTM and CDR2 ANQGSEA. The CDR3 covers 13 residues. The CDR3 DNA sequence: TGCAGCGTTGTGAAAGGGGGCACAGATACGCAGTATTTT. Protein: CSVVKGGTDTQYF.

The rearrangement joins TRBV24-1 to TRBJ1-5; D possibly corresponds to TRBD1 (5 bases). The CDR3 spans 16 residues. Germline V lookup: CDR1 KGHDR, CDR2 SFDVKD. Trimming pared 4 bases from V and 6 bases from J, leaving 18 bases between. CDR3 sequence: CATSDSRGMDSQPQHF. The CDR3, as DNA: TGTGCCACCAGTGACAGTAGGGGCATGGATTCTCAGCCCCAGCATTTT.

This clonotype was observed a few times. The CDR3 DNA reads as TGCGCCAGCAGCCACGGGGACACCGAGCAAGAGACCCAGTACTTC. Encoded protein: CASSHGDTEQETQYF. The V call is TRBV4-3, the J call TRBJ2-5; possible D gene TRBD1, 6 bases. Trimming took 3 bases from V and 2 from J, leaving 13 bases between them. The CDR3 is made up of 15 amino acids. In germline, CDR1 is LGHNA, CDR2 YSLEER.